This T cell receptor (beta chain) was captured by sequencing in a study of OX40 agonist ivuxolimab in advanced cancers. Findings and caveats of the study: The antigens recognized by the expanded peripheral T cells, that is their antigen specificity, were not determined. Compared with CD4+, CD8+ T cells on average had more expanded clones.

The V and J ends lost 0 bases and 6 bases respectively, with 9 bases between them. The CDR3 covers 14 residues. Germline-derived CDR1 and CDR2 are SGHTA and FQGTGA. Comment on this clone: Its antigen is not known.

Produced via immunoSEQ multiplex PCR; TCRdb's table is partial and in-frame only. In the table there are more than 50,000 clones, about 85% of which are singletons. This receptor was identified in an adult with an advanced solid tumor such as melanoma, head and neck, liver or kidney cancer. The specimen comprised CD4+ or CD8+ T cells sorted from blood, sampled in a trial of the OX40 agonist ivuxolimab. The chain is built from TRBV7-3 and TRBJ2-4; D call uncertain. The CDR3 reads CASSLTPLTNIQYF. Here the CDR3 DNA reads TGTGCCAGCAGCTTAACGCCCTTGACAAACATTCAGTACTTC.